This is a list of T cell receptor beta chains from one sample in a study of blood T cell repertoires in COVID-19. Produced via immunoSEQ multiplex PCR; TCRdb's table is partial and in-frame only. The data contain tens of thousands of clones, around 80% of them singletons. Sequenced material: peripheral blood. These receptors were obtained from a man in his 60s with active or convalescent COVID-19. CDR3s include the opening cysteine and the closing phenylalanine or tryptophan. A D gene is named only where the DNA matches it firmly. Size values are once, few and many counts, or a class for expanded clones, and some rows have none.

J: TRBJ2-1; V: TRBV6-5; length: 15; D: TRBD2; size: -; DNA: TGTGCCAGCCGTCTAGCGGGGGGGTCCTACAATGAGCAGTTCTTC; CDR3: CASRLAGGSYNEQFF
J: TRBJ1-2; V: TRBV6-6; length: 14; D: -; size: few; DNA: TGTGCCAGCAGCTCCCCGGGCAGGGACTATGGCTACACCTTC; CDR3: CASSSPGRDYGYTF
J: TRBJ2-7; V: TRBV6-2/TRBV6-3; length: 15; D: -; size: -; DNA: TGTGCCAGCAGTTACTCACAGGGCCGCTCCTACGAGCAGTACTTC; CDR3: CASSYSQGRSYEQYF
J: TRBJ2-7; V: TRBV27; length: 18; D: TRBD2; size: -; DNA: TGTGCCAGCAGTTTAATCGGGCCCGGGAGCGGGGGGGCATACGAGCAGTACTTC; CDR3: CASSLIGPGSGGAYEQYF
J: TRBJ1-2; V: TRBV28; length: 15; D: TRBD1; size: -; DNA: TGTGCCAGCAGTTTAGCGCCGGGACAGGGGTATGGCTACACCTTC; CDR3: CASSLAPGQGYGYTF
J: TRBJ2-5; V: TRBV6-6; length: 13; D: -; size: -; DNA: TGTGCCAGCAGTTACCAGGGTGGCGAGACCCAGTACTTC; CDR3: CASSYQGGETQYF
J: TRBJ1-4; V: TRBV3-1/TRBV3-2; length: 18; D: TRBD1; size: -; DNA: TGTGCCAGCAGCCAAGCCCGAGACAGGGGGCATGCTAATGAAAAACTGTTTTTT; CDR3: CASSQARDRGHANEKLFF
J: TRBJ2-1; V: TRBV5-6; length: 19; D: TRBD2; size: -; DNA: TGTGCCAGCAGTTTCAGGACTAGCGGGGGGACCTCTCCTTCAATGGAGCAGTTCTTC; CDR3: CASSFRTSGGTSPSMEQFF
J: TRBJ2-3; V: TRBV7-2; length: 12; D: -; size: once; DNA: TGTGCCAGCAGACCGGAGGCAGATACGCAGTATTTT; CDR3: CASRPEADTQYF
J: TRBJ2-2; V: TRBV2; length: 16; D: TRBD2; size: once; DNA: TGTGCCAGCGAATACGGGGGGGCCCGGGACACCGGGGAGCTGTTTTTT; CDR3: CASEYGGARDTGELFF
J: TRBJ1-1; V: TRBV20-1; length: 13; D: TRBD1; size: -; DNA: TGCAGTGCTAGTGGGGACAGGCCCACTGAAGCTTTCTTT; CDR3: CSASGDRPTEAFF
J: TRBJ1-3; V: TRBV18; length: 17; D: -; size: -; DNA: TGTGCCAGCTCACCTACGCAGGGGACTACTTCTGGAAACACCATATATTTT; CDR3: CASSPTQGTTSGNTIYF
J: TRBJ1-3; V: TRBV6-4; length: 14; D: TRBD1; size: few; DNA: TGTGCCAGCAGTGTACAGGGGGCTGGAAACACCATATATTTT; CDR3: CASSVQGAGNTIYF
J: TRBJ2-1; V: TRBV7-9; length: 16; D: -; size: -; DNA: TGTGCCAGCAGCACCCCAGTTGGGCCGGGGGATAATGAGCAGTTCTTC; CDR3: CASSTPVGPGDNEQFF
J: TRBJ1-2; V: TRBV7-9; length: 15; D: -; size: few; DNA: TGTGCCAGCAGCTTAGCGCCAGGGAAGGACTATGGCTACACCTTC; CDR3: CASSLAPGKDYGYTF
J: TRBJ1-2; V: TRBV7-9; length: 13; D: -; size: once; DNA: TGTGCCAGCAGCTCGCGACAATCCTATGGCTACACCTTC; CDR3: CASSSRQSYGYTF
J: TRBJ2-5; V: TRBV6-5; length: 15; D: -; size: -; DNA: TGTGCCAGCAGTTACTCAGCAGGGGTCGGAGAGACCCAGTACTTC; CDR3: CASSYSAGVGETQYF
J: TRBJ2-1; V: TRBV5-5; length: 15; D: -; size: -; DNA: TGTGCCAGCAGCTTGGGGGGCCTTACCTACAATGAGCAGTTCTTC; CDR3: CASSLGGLTYNEQFF
J: TRBJ2-2; V: TRBV19; length: 15; D: TRBD1; size: -; DNA: TGTGCCAGTACATCGGGGACAGAGCTCACCGGGGAGCTGTTTTTT; CDR3: CASTSGTELTGELFF
J: TRBJ1-2; V: TRBV29-1; length: 13; D: -; size: few; DNA: TGCAGCGTTGGGGGGGGCCAGGGCTATGGCTACACCTTC; CDR3: CSVGGGQGYGYTF
J: TRBJ1-4; V: TRBV30; length: 14; D: -; size: -; DNA: TGTGCCTACAAAGAGGACAGCCTAAATGAAAAACTGTTTTTT; CDR3: CAYKEDSLNEKLFF
J: TRBJ2-6; V: TRBV6-5; length: 15; D: TRBD1; size: -; DNA: TGTGCCACTAGAACAGGGGGCTCTGGGGCCAACGTCCTGACTTTC; CDR3: CATRTGGSGANVLTF
J: TRBJ2-5; V: TRBV6-5; length: 15; D: -; size: -; DNA: TGTGCCAGCAGTTACTCGACCAGGCCCCAAGAGACCCAGTACTTC; CDR3: CASSYSTRPQETQYF
J: TRBJ2-5; V: TRBV7-2; length: 15; D: TRBD2; size: -; DNA: TGTGCCAGCAGCCCCAGCGGGGGGGCCGGAGAGACCCAGTACTTC; CDR3: CASSPSGGAGETQYF
J: TRBJ2-3; V: TRBV5-1; length: 16; D: TRBD2; size: -; DNA: TGCGCCAGCAGCGCCCAATCGCGGGGGGTCCCAGATACGCAGTATTTT; CDR3: CASSAQSRGVPDTQYF
J: TRBJ2-5; V: TRBV29-1; length: 13; D: -; size: -; DNA: TGCAGCGTTGAGGGGGCAGCCCAAGAGACCCAGTACTTC; CDR3: CSVEGAAQETQYF
J: TRBJ2-7; V: TRBV7-8; length: 15; D: TRBD1; size: -; DNA: TGTGCCAGCAGCTTCATGACAGGGGGAGGCTACGAGCAGTACTTC; CDR3: CASSFMTGGGYEQYF